This TCR beta chain was recorded in a study of T-cell memory formation after mild COVID-19. Researchers used 5'RACE with constant-segment primers to make TCR alpha and TCR beta cDNA libraries that carry sample barcodes and UMIs. TCRdb re-called the 5' RACE reads through MiXCR, storing one row per CDR3 protein. The repertoire holds roughly 80,000 distinct CDR3 sequences, with around a quarter as singletons. This clonotype showed up many times. Its matching antigen is unknown. Study conclusions and caveats: Clones that got smaller from day 15 to 85 had even CD4/CD8, while clones growing later tipped toward CD4+.

The sequenced sample consisted of PBMCs or a T cell subset sorted from them (not recorded which). The TCR comes from a man aged 18 to 30 who had mild COVID-19 (a few samples of this study predate the infection). Cell type and time point are not known.

Here the CDR3 reads CATSRDRGGTDTQYF. The CDR3, as DNA: TGTGCCACCAGCAGAGACAGGGGTGGAACAGATACGCAGTATTTT. This chain connects TRBV15 to TRBJ2-3; weak D call: TRBD1 (6 bases). Germline assignment: CDR1 LNHNV and CDR2 YYDKDF (reference sequence). The CDR3 is 15 amino acids. Trimming pared 0 bases from V and 3 bases from J, leaving 10 bases between.